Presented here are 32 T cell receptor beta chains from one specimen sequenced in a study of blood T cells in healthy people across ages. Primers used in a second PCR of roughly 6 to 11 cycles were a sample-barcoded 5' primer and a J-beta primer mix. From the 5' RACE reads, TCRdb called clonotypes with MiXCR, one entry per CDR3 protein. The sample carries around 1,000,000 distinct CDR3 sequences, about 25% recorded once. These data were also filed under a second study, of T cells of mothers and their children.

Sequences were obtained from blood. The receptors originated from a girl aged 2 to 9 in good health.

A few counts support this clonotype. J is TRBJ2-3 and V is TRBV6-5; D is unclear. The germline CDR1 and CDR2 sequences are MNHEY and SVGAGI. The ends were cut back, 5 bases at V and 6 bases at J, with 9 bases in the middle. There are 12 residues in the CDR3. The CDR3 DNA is TGTGCCAGCAGTAAGAGCCGTGATACGCAGTATTTT. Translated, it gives CASSKSRDTQYF.

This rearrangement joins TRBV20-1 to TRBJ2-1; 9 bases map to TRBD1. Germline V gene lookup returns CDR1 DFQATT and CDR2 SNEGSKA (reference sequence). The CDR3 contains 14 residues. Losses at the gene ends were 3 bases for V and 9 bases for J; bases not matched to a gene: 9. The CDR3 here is CSARRGQGAGEQFF. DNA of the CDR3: TGCAGTGCTAGGAGGGGACAGGGAGCGGGTGAGCAGTTCTTC.

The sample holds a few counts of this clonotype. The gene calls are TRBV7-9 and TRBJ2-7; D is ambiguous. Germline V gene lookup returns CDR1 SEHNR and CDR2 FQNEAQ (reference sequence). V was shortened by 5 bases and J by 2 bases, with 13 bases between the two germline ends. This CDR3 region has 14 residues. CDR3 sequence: CASSHPKEPYEQYF. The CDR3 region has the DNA TGTGCCAGCAGCCATCCAAAGGAGCCCTACGAGCAGTACTTC.

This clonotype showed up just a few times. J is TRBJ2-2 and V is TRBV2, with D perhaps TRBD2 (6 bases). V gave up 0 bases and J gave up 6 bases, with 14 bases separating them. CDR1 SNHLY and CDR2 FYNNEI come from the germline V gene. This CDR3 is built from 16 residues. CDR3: CASSEASAGSAGELFF. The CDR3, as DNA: TGTGCCAGCAGTGAAGCGTCGGCGGGGTCCGCCGGGGAGCTGTTTTTT.

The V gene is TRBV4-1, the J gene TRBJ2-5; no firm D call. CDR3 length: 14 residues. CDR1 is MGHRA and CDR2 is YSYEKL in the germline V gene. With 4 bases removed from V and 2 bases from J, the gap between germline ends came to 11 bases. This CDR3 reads CASSLSIIQETQYF. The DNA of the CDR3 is TGCGCCAGCAGCCTTAGCATTATTCAAGAGACCCAGTACTTC.

The CDR3 reads CASSRHSGRWNTDTQYF. Written as DNA, the CDR3 is TGTGCCAGCAGCCGCCATAGCGGGAGATGGAACACAGATACGCAGTATTTT. The chain carries TRBV14 and TRBJ2-3, with 9 bases identical to TRBD2. This CDR3 spans 17 amino acids. Germline-derived CDR1 and CDR2 are SGHDN and FVKESK. Trimming at V came to 4 bases and at J to 2 bases, leaving 10 bases not matched to a gene. The entire variable domain, with the rest obtained from reference TRBV14 and TRBJ2-3, is as follows: EAGVTQFPSHSVIEKGQTVTLRCDPISGHDNLYWYRRVMGKEIKFLLHFVKESKQDESGMPNNRFLAERTGGTYSTLKVQPAELEDSGVYFCASSRHSGRWNTDTQYFGPGTRLTVL.

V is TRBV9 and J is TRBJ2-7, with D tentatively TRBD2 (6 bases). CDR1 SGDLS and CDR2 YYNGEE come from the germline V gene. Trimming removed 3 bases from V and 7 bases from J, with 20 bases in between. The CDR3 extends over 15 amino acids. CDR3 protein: CASSGPGLLPQEQYF. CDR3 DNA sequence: TGTGCCAGCAGCGGACCGGGACTCCTTCCCCAAGAGCAGTACTTC.

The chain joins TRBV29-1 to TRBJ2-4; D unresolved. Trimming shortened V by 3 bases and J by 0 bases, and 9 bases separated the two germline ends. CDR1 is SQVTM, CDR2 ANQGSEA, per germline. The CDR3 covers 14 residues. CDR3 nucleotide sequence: TGCAGCGTTGAGGTCCGAGCAGCCAAAAACATTCAGTACTTC. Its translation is CSVEVRAAKNIQYF.

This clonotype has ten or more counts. CDR3 DNA sequence: TGTGCCAGCAGTCACCCTAGCGGGAGTACCGGGGAGCTGTTTTTT. Translating gives CASSHPSGSTGELFF. The chain joins TRBV28 to TRBJ2-2; 10 nucleotides line up with TRBD2. CDR1 and CDR2 (germline): MDHEN, SYDVKM. Unmatched junction bases numbered 5, after V lost 5 bases and J lost 5 bases. The CDR3 has 15 amino acids.

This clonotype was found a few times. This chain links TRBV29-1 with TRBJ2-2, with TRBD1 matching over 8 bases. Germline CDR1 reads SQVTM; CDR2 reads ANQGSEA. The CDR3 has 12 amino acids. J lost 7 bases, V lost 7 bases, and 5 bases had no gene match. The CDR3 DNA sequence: TGCAGCGGTGACAGGGGTGGCGGGGAGCTGTTTTTT. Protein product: CSGDRGGGELFF.

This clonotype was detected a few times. The CDR3 nucleotides are TGTGCCAGCAGAGCAGTCGGGGTTGGTGAAAAACTGTTTTTT. It translates to CASRAVGVGEKLFF. The chain has TRBV6-5 and TRBJ1-4; no firm D call. The CDR3 sequence is 14 residues long. Deletions cut 6 bases from V and 7 bases from J, with 15 bases between. Germline V gives CDR1 MNHEY, CDR2 SVGAGI.

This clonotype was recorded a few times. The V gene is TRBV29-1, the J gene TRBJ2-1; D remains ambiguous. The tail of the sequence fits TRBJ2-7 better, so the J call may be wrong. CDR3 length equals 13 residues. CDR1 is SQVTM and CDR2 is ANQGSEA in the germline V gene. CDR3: CSVVPAGYYEQYF. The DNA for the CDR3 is TGCAGCGTTGTACCGGCAGGTTACTACGAGCAGTACTTC.

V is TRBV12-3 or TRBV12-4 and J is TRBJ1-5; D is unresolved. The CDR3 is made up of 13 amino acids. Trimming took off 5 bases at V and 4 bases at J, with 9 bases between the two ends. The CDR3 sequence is CASSRVLNQPQHF. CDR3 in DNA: TGTGCCAGCAGTCGGGTCTTAAATCAGCCCCAGCATTTT.

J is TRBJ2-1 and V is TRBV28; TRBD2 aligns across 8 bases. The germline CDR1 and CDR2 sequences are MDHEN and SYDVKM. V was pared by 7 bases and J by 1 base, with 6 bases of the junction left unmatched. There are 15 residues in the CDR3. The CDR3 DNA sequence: TGTGCCAGCACACTACTAGCGGCTTCCTACAATGAGCAGTTCTTC. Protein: CASTLLAASYNEQFF. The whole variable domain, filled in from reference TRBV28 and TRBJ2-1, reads DVKVTQSSRYLVKRTGEKVFLECVQDMDHENMFWYRQDPGLGLRLIYFSYDVKMKEKGDIPEGYSVSREKKERFSLILESASTNQTSMYLCASTLLAASYNEQFFGPGTRLTVL.

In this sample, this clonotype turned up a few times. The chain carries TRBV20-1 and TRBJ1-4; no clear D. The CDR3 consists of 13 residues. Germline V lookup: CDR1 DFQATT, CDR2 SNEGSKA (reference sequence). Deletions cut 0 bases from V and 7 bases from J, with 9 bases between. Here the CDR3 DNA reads TGCAGTGCTAGAGATCACCTGGGTGAAAAACTGTTTTTT. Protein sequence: CSARDHLGEKLFF.

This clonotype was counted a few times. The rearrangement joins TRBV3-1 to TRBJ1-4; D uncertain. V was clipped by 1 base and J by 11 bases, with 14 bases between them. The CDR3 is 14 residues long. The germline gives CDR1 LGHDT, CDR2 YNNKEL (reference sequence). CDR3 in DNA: TGTGCCAGCAGCCAAGTTGACGGTCCGGGGAAACTGTTTTTT. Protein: CASSQVDGPGKLFF.

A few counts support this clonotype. The CDR3 sequence: CASSLAGKAKNIQYF. CDR3 nucleotide sequence: TGCGCCAGCAGCTTGGCCGGGAAAGCCAAAAACATTCAGTACTTC. The chain links TRBV5-1 to TRBJ2-4, with D perhaps matching TRBD2 (5 bases). From germline, CDR1 is SGHRS and CDR2 YFSETQ. V was cut by 0 bases and J by 0 bases, with 7 bases left in between. The CDR3 spans 15 residues.

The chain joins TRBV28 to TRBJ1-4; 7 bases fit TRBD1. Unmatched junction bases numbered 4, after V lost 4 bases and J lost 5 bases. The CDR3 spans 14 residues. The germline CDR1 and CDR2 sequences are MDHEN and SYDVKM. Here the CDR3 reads CASSWGQPNEKLFF. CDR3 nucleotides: TGTGCCAGCAGTTGGGGACAGCCGAATGAAAAACTGTTTTTT. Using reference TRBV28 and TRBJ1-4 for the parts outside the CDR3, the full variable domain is DVKVTQSSRYLVKRTGEKVFLECVQDMDHENMFWYRQDPGLGLRLIYFSYDVKMKEKGDIPEGYSVSREKKERFSLILESASTNQTSMYLCASSWGQPNEKLFFGSGTQLSVL.

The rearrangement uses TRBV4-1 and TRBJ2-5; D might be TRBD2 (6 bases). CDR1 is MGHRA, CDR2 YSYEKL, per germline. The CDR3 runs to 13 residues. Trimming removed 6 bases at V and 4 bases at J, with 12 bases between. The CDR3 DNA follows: TGCGCCAGCAGGGAGGGCTCGGGAGAGACCCAGTACTTC. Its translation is CASREGSGETQYF.

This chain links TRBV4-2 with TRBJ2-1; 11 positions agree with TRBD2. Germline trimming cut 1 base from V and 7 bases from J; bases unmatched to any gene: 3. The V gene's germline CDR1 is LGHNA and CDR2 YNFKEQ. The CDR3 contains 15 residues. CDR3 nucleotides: TGTGCCAGCAGCCAAGGACTAGCGGGGCCTAATGAGCAGTTCTTC. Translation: CASSQGLAGPNEQFF.

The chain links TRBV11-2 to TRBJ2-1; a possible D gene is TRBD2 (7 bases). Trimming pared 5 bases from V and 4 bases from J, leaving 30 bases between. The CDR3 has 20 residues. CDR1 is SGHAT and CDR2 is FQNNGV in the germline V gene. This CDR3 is CASSLGGGRISYRSYNEQFF. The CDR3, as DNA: TGTGCCAGCAGCCTAGGGGGGGGACGGATTTCATACCGCTCGTACAATGAGCAGTTCTTC. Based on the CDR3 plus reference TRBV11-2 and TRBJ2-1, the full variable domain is EAGVAQSPRYKIIEKRQSVAFWCNPISGHATLYWYQQILGQGPKLLIQFQNNGVVDDSQLPKDRFSAERLKGVDSTLKIQPAKLEDSAVYLCASSLGGGRISYRSYNEQFFGPGTRLTVL.

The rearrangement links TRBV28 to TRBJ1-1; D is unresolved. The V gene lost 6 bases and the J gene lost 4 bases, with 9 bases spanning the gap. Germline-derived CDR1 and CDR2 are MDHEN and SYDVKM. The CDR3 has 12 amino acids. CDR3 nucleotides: TGTGCCAGCAGCTACTACAGCACTGAAGCTTTCTTT. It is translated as CASSYYSTEAFF. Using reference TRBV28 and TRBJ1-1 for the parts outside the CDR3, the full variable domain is DVKVTQSSRYLVKRTGEKVFLECVQDMDHENMFWYRQDPGLGLRLIYFSYDVKMKEKGDIPEGYSVSREKKERFSLILESASTNQTSMYLCASSYYSTEAFFGQGTRLTVV.

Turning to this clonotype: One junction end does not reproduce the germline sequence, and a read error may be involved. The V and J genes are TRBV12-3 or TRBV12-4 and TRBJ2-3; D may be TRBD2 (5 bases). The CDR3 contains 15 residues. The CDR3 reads CASSSSRMRADMQYF. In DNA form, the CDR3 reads TGTGCCAGCAGTTCTAGCAGGATGAGAGCAGATATGCAGTATTTT.

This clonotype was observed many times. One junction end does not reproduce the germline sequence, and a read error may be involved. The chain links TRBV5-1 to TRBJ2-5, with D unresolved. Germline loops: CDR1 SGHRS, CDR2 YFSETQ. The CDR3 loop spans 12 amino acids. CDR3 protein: CASSLELETQYF. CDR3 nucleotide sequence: TGTGCCAGCAGCTTGGAGCTGGAGACCCAGTACTTC.

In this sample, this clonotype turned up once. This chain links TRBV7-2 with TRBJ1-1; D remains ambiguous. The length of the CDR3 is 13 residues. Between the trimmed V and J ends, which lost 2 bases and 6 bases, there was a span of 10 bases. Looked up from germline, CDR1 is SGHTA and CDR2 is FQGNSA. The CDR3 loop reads CASSLPAAAEAFF. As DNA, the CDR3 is TGTGCCAGCAGCTTACCAGCCGCGGCTGAAGCTTTCTTT.

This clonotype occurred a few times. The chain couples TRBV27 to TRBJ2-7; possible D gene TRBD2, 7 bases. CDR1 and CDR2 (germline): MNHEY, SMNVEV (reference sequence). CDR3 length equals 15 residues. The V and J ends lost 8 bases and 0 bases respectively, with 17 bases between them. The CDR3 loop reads CASQGRGGDSYEQYF. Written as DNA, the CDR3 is TGTGCCAGCCAAGGACGAGGGGGGGACTCCTACGAGCAGTACTTC.

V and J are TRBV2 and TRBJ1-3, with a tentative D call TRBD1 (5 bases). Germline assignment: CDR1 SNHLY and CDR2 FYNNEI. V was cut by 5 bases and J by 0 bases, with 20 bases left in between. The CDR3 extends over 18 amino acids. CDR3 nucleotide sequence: TGTGCCAGCAGTACCGGACACTCAGCGTCCCTCTCTGGAAACACCATATATTTT. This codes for CASSTGHSASLSGNTIYF.

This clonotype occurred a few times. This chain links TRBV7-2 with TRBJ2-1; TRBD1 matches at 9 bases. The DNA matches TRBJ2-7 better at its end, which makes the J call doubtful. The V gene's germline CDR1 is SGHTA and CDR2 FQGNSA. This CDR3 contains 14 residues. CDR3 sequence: CARAGQGTSYEQYF. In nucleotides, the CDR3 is TGTGCCAGAGCCGGACAGGGGACCTCCTACGAGCAGTACTTC.

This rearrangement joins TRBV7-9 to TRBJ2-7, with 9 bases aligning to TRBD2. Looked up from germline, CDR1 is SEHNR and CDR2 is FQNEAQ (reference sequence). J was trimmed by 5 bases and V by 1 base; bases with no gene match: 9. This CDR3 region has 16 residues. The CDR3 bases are TGTGCCAGCAGCTTAGATTTGGGTAGCGGGAGTCACGAGCAGTACTTC. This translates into CASSLDLGSGSHEQYF.

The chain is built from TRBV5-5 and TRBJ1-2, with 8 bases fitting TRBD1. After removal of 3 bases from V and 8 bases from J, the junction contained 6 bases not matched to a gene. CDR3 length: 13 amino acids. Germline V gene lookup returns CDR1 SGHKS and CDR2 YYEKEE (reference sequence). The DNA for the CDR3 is TGTGCCAGCAGCTGGGGACAGGTCGACGGCTACACCTTC. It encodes CASSWGQVDGYTF.

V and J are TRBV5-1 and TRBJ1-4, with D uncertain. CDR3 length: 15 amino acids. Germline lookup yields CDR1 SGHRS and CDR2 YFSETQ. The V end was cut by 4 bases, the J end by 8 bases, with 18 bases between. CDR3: CASSVSTWSGEKLFF. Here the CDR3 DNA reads TGCGCCAGCAGCGTCTCGACGTGGAGTGGCGAAAAACTGTTTTTT.

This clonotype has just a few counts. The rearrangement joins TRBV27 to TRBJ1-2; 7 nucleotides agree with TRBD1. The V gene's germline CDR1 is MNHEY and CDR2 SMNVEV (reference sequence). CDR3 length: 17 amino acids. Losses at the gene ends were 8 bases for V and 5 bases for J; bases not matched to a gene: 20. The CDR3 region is CASAFRQGVKVGYGYTF. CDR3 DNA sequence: TGTGCCAGCGCTTTTCGGCAGGGGGTGAAAGTCGGGTATGGCTACACCTTC.